This T cell receptor beta chain was retrieved from a study of control samples from healthy donors and cancer patients. Generated by immunoSEQ multiplex PCR, the TCRdb table keeps only in-frame clones and is missing some. The sample shows approximately 100,000 clones, roughly four fifths of them seen only once. With V trimmed by 0 bases and J by 0 bases, 5 bases remained unmatched. Germline CDR1 MGHRA, CDR2 YSYEKL. This CDR3 has 19 residues. The sequencing sample was made of blood. V and J are TRBV4-1 and TRBJ2-4; 13 nucleotides match TRBD2. This TCR came from a man aged 55 to 69 in good health. CDR3 bases: TGCGCCAGCAGCCAAGACGGGACTAGCGGGGTAGGAGCCAAAAACATTCAGTACTTC. Its translation: CASSQDGTSGVGAKNIQYF.